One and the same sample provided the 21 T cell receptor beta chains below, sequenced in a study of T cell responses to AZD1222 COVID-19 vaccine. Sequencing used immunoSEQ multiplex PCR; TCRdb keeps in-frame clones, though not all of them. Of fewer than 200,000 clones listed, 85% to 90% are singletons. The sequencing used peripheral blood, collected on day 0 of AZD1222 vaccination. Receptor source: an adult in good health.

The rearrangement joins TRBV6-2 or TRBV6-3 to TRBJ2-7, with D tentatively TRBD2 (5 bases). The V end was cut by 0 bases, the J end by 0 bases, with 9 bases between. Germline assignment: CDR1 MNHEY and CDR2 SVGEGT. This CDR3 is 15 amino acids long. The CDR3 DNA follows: TGTGCCAGCAGTTACTCCGCTAGCCTCTCCTACGAGCAGTACTTC. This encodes CASSYSASLSYEQYF.

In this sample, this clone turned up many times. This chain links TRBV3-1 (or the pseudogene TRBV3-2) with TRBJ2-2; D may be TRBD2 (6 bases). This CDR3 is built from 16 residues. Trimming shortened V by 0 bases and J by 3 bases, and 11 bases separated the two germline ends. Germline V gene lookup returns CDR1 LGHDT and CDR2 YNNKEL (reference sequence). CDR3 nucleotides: TGTGCCAGCAGCCAAGATTGGGGACTCCACACCGGGGAGCTGTTTTTT. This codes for CASSQDWGLHTGELFF.

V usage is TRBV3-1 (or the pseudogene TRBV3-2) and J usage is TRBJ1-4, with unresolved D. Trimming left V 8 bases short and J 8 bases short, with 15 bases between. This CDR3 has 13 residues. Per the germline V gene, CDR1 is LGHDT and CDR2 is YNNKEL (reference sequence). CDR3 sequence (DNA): TGTGCCAGCGGTTTTTCGGCGGACGAAAAACTGTTTTTT. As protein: CASGFSADEKLFF.

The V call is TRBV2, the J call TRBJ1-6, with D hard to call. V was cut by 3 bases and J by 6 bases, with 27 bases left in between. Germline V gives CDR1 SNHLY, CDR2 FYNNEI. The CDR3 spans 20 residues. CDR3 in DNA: TGTGCCAGCAGTGATTTAAAGGGTTCAGGTATGCGGGATGGTAATTCACCCCTCCACTTT. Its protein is CASSDLKGSGMRDGNSPLHF.

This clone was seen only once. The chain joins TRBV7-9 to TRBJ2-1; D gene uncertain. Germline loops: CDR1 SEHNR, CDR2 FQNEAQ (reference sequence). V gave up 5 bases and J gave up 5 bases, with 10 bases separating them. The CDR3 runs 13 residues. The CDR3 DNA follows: TGTGCCAGCAGCCCCTGGGCGGACAATGAGCAGTTCTTC. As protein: CASSPWADNEQFF. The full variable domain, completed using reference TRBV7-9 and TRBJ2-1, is DTGVSQNPRHKITKRGQNVTFRCDPISEHNRLYWYRQTLGQGPEFLTYFQNEAQLEKSRLLSDRFSAERPKGSFSTLEIQRTEQGDSAMYLCASSPWADNEQFFGPGTRLTVL.

CDR3 in amino acids: CASSLRASNTGELFF. The DNA for the CDR3 is TGCGCCAGCAGCTTGCGGGCCTCGAACACCGGGGAGCTGTTTTTT. The genes are TRBV5-1 and TRBJ2-2; no reliable D call. The CDR3 totals 15 residues. Germline values: CDR1 SGHRS, CDR2 YFSETQ. V lost 1 base and J 0 bases, leaving 7 bases between the germline ends.

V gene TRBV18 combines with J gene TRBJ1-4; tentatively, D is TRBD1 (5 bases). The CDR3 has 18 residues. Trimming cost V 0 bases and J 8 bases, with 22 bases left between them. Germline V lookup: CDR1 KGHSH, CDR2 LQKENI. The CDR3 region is CASSPPGPGFAIGEKLFF. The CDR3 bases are TGTGCCAGCTCACCACCGGGGCCAGGGTTTGCTATCGGGGAAAAACTGTTTTTT.

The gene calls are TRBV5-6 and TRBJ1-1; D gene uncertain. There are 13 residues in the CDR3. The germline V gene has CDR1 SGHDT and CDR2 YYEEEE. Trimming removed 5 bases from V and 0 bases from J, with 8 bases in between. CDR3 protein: CASRGTVNTEAFF. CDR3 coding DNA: TGTGCCAGCAGGGGAACGGTGAACACTGAAGCTTTCTTT.

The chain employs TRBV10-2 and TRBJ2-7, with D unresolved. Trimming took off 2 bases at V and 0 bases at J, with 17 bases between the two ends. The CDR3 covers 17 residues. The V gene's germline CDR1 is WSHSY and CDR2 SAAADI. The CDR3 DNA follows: TGCGCCAGCAGTGAGCTGGGTATTGGGTCCAACTCCTACGAGCAGTACTTC. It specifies CASSELGIGSNSYEQYF.

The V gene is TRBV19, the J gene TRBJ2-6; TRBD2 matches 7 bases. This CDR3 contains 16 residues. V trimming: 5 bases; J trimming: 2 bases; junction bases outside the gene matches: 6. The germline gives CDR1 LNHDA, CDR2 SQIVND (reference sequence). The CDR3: CASSPWAGAGANVLTF. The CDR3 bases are TGTGCCAGTAGTCCCTGGGCGGGGGCTGGGGCCAACGTCCTGACTTTC.

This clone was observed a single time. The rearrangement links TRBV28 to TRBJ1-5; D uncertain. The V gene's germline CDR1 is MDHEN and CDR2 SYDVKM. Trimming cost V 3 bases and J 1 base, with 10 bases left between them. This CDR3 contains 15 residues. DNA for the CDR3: TGTGCCAGCAGTTTTGGTCAGATAAGCAATCAGCCCCAGCATTTT. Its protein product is CASSFGQISNQPQHF.

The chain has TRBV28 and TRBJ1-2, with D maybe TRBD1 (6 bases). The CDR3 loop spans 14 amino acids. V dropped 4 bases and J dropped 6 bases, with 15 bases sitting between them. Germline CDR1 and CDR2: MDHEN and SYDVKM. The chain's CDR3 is CASSSGGAGDGYTF. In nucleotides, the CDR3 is TGTGCCAGCAGTTCCGGTGGGGCAGGGGATGGCTACACCTTC.

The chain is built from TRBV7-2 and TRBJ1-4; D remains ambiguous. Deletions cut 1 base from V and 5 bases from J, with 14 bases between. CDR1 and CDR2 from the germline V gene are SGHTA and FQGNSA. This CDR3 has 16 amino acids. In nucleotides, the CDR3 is TGTGCCAGCAGCTTAGACTCCCCGGGCTTGAATGAAAAACTGTTTTTT. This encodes CASSLDSPGLNEKLFF.

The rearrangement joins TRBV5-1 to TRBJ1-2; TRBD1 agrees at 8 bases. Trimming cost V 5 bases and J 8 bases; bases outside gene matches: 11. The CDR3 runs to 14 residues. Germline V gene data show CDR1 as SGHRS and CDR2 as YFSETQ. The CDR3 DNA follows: TGCGCCAGCAGACTCGGACAGGGAGCACGCGGCTACACCTTC. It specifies CASRLGQGARGYTF.

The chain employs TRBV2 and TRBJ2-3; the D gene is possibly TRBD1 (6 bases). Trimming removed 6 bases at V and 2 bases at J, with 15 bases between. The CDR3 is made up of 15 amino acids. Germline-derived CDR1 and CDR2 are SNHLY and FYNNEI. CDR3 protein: CASRKQGTNTDTQYF. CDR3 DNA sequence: TGTGCCAGCAGGAAACAGGGTACGAACACAGATACGCAGTATTTT.

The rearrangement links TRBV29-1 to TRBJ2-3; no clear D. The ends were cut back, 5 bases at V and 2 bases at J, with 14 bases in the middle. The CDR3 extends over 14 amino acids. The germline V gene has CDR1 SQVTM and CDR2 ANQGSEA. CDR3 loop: CSVSSMGFTDTQYF. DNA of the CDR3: TGCAGCGTTTCCTCCATGGGTTTCACAGATACGCAGTATTTT.

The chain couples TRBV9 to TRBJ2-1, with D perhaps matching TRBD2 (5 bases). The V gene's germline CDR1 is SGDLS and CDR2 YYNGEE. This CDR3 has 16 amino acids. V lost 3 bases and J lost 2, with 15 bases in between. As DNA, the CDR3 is TGTGCCAGCAGCGCCCAAGCGGCCTTGACCTACAATGAGCAGTTCTTC. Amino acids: CASSAQAALTYNEQFF.

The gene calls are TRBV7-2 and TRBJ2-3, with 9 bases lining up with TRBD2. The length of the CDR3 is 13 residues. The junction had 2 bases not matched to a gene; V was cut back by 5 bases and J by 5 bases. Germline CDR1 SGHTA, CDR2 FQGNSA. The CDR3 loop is CASSPTSGDTQYF. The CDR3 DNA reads TGTGCCAGCAGCCCGACTAGCGGAGATACGCAGTATTTT.

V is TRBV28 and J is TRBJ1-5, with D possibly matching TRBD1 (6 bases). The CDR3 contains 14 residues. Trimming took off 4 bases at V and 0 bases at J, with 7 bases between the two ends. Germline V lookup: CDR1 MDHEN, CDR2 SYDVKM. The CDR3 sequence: CASSWTDSNQPQHF. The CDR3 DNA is TGTGCCAGCAGTTGGACAGATAGCAATCAGCCCCAGCATTTT.

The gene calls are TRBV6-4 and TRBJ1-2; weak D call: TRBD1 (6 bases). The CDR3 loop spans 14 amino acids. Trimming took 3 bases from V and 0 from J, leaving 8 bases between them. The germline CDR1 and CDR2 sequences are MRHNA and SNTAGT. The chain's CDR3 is CASSETGSNYGYTF. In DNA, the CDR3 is TGTGCCAGCAGTGAGACAGGATCTAACTATGGCTACACCTTC.

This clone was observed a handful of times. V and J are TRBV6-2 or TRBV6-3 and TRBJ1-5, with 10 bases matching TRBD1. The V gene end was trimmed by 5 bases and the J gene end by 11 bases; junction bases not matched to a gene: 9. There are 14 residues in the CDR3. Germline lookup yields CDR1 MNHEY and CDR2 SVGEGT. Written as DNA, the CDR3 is TGTGCCAGCAGTCCACCGGGACAGGGGTCTGCCCAGCATTTT. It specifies CASSPPGQGSAQHF.